Included here is one TCR beta chain sequence, with context. Its matching antigen is unknown. This entry comes from a study of shared clonotypes between healthy human individuals. General study results and limits: The sampled material consisted only of blood, and tissue repertoires are likely to differ.

CDR3 length: 15 amino acids. The ends were cut back, 2 bases at V and 0 bases at J, with 9 bases in the middle. Germline CDR1 is MDHEN and CDR2 is SYDVKM. The table came from immunoSEQ multiplex PCR; TCRdb's copy has only in-frame clones and leaves some out. The sample yields some 2,000,000 clones, 95% seen once. V usage is TRBV28 and J usage is TRBJ2-3; D call uncertain. The sample taken for sequencing was naive CD4+ T cells sorted from blood. Subset given: CD45RA+ positively selected. The sequence derives from a young man in good health. The DNA of the CDR3 is TGTGCCAGCAGTTTACACGCCAGAAGCACAGATACGCAGTATTTT. The encoded protein is CASSLHARSTDTQYF.